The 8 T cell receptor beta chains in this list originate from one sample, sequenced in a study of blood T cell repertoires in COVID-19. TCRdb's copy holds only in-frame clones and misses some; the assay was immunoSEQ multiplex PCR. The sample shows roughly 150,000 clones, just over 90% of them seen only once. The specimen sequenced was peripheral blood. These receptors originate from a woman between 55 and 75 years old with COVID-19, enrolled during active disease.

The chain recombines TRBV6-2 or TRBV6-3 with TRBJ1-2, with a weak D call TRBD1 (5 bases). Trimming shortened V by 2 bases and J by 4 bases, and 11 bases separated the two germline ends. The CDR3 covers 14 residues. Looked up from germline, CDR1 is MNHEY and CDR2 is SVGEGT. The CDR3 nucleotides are TGTGCCAGCAGTTACCGGCAGGGCCCCTATGGCTACACCTTC. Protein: CASSYRQGPYGYTF.

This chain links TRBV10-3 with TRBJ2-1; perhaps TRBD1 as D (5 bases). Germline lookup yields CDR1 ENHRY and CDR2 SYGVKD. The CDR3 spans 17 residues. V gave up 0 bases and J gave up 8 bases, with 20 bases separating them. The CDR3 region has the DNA TGTGCCATCAGTGAGTCGACTCCAGGGTCAATCAGGCATGAGCAGTTCTTC. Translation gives CAISESTPGSIRHEQFF.

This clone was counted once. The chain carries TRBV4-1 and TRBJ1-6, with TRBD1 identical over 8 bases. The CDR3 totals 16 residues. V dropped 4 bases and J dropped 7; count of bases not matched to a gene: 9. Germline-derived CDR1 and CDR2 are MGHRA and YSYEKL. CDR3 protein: CASSPGQGAENSPLHF. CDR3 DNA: TGCGCCAGCAGCCCTGGACAGGGAGCAGAAAATTCACCCCTCCACTTT.

The CDR3 is CASSIGGTWEDTQYF. In DNA, the CDR3 is TGTGCCAGTAGTATCGGGGGGACCTGGGAAGATACGCAGTATTTT. The chain has TRBV19 and TRBJ2-3; 7 nucleotides align to TRBD2. CDR3 size: 15 residues. V shed 3 bases, J shed 5 bases, and the junction held 8 bases outside the gene matches. Germline CDR1 and CDR2: LNHDA and SQIVND (reference sequence). The full variable domain, in which reference TRBV19 and TRBJ2-3 provide the parts outside the CDR3, is DGGITQSPKYLFRKEGQNVTLSCEQNLNHDAMYWYRQDPGQGLRLIYYSQIVNDFQKGDIAEGYSVSREKKESFPLTVTSAQKNPTAFYLCASSIGGTWEDTQYFGPGTRLTVL.

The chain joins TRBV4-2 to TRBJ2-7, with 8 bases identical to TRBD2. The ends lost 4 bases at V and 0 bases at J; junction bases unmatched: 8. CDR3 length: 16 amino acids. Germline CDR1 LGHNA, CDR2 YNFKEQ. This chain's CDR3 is CASSRRSGDSSYEQYF. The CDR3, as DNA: TGTGCCAGCAGCCGACGTAGCGGGGATAGCTCCTACGAGCAGTACTTC.

DNA for the CDR3: TGCGCCAGCAGCTTGGGAGGGGGAGACAACTATGGCTACACCTTC. Its translation is CASSLGGGDNYGYTF. The rearrangement joins TRBV5-1 to TRBJ1-2, with a possible D match to TRBD1 (6 bases). The CDR3 is 15 residues long. V shed 0 bases and J shed 2 bases, with 11 bases lying between them. Germline loops: CDR1 SGHRS, CDR2 YFSETQ.

The CDR3 nucleotides are TGTGCCAGCAGCTTAGCCGGGGGTAACTATGGCTACACCTTC. It encodes CASSLAGGNYGYTF. This sequence joins TRBV5-6 and TRBJ1-2; the D gene is possibly TRBD1 (5 bases). V gave up 2 bases and J gave up 1 base, with 9 bases separating them. The CDR3 covers 14 residues. Germline V CDR1 and CDR2: SGHDT, YYEEEE. Together with reference TRBV5-6 and TRBJ1-2, the CDR3 gives the full variable domain: DAGVTQSPTHLIKTRGQQVTLRCSPKSGHDTVSWYQQALGQGPQFIFQYYEEEERQRGNFPDRFSGHQFPNYSSELNVNALLLGDSALYLCASSLAGGNYGYTFGSGTRLTVV.

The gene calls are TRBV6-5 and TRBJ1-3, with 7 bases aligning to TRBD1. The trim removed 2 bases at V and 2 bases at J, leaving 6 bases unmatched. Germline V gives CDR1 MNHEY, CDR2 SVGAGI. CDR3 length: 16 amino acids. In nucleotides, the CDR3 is TGTGCCAGCAGTTACGCGCAGACAGGGACTGGAAACACCATATATTTT. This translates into CASSYAQTGTGNTIYF.